This T cell receptor (beta chain) originates from a study of CD8+CD57+ T cells in acquired aplastic anemia. Study background: Recorded DNA amounts for sorted CD4+ and CD8+ cells had an average of approximately 2.9 ug.

The CDR3 loop spans 13 amino acids. Germline CDR1 LGHDT, CDR2 YNNKEL (reference sequence). Trimming took 1 base from V and 11 from J, leaving 14 bases between them. Findings and limits, study-wide: Levels of CD8+ Simpson's diversity were not significantly distinct in patients versus controls.

This clonotype was picked up a small number of times. As yet, its antigen is unknown. Genomic DNA provided the template from which TCR beta VDJ and CDR3 profiles were obtained. TCRdb reprocessed the reads via MiXCR and lists one record per CDR3 protein. The sample has 400,000 to 600,000 distinct CDR3 sequences, around 30% seen once; the top ten hold 0.7% to 1%. Those patients picked for sequencing had displayed CD8+CD57+ cell expansion on flow cytometry. Prior therapy had not been administered to any patient at the time of blood sampling. Sequencing was done on a sample of sorted CD4+, CD8+, or CD8+CD57+ T cells (not recorded which) from PBMCs. The receptor was derived from a human donor with aplastic anemia. The rearrangement links TRBV3-1 to TRBJ1-1; no clear D gene. The CDR3 DNA reads TGTGCCAGCAGCCAAGGGTGGAGGGAACAGGCTTTCTTT. Its protein product is CASSQGWREQAFF.